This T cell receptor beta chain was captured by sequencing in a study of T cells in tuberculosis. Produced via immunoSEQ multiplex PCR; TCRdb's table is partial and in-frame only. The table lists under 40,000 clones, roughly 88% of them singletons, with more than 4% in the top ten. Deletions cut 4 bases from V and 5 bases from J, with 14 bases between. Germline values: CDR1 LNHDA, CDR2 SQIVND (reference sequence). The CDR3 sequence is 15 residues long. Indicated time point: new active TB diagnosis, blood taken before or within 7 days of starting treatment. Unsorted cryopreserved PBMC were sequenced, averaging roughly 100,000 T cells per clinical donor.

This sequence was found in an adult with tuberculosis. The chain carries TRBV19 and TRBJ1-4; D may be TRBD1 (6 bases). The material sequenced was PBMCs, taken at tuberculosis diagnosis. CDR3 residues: CASSTWTALNEKLFF. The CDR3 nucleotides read TGTGCCAGTAGTACCTGGACAGCCTTGAATGAAAAACTGTTTTTT.